Here is one TCR beta chain with its context. Here immunoSEQ multiplex PCR was the method, and the copy in TCRdb shows in-frame clones only, minus some. Of hundreds of thousands of clones in the sample, around 87% are singletons; the top ten hold about 1.6%. The CDR3 has 15 amino acids. Per germline, CDR1 MGHRA and CDR2 YSYEKL. V lost 7 bases to trimming and J lost 3 bases; unmatched junction nucleotides: 10. This sample was included in a study of blood T cell repertoires in COVID-19. The wider study: Samples of COVID-19 (acute and convalescent) were obtained from the United States, Italy and Spain. T cells, B-cell-depleted T cells, or PBMCs supplied cDNA or gDNA.

Sequencing input: peripheral blood. This TCR was sampled from a woman aged 40 to 50 who had recovered from COVID-19. This chain joins TRBV4-1 and TRBJ2-5, with 8 bases lining up with TRBD1. The CDR3 nucleotides read TGCGCCAGCACCCGCAAAACGGACAGGGAAGAGACCCAGTACTTC. Its translation: CASTRKTDREETQYF.